These 20 T cell receptor beta chains came from one sample sequenced in a study of T cells in Graves' hyperthyroidism and ophthalmopathy. From RNA transcripts, TCR beta CDR3 regions were amplified. HTBI primers drove first-round RT-PCR of the TCR CDR3. From the multiplex PCR reads, TCRdb called clonotypes with MiXCR, one entry per CDR3 protein. The sample has over 300,000 distinct CDR3 sequences; roughly 13% are singletons. The sample consisted of blood. The receptors were gathered from a woman in her sixties or seventies with Graves' hyperthyroidism.

This clonotype was seen many times. The genes are TRBV20-1 and TRBJ1-1; D may be TRBD1 (6 bases). Germline lookup yields CDR1 DFQATT and CDR2 SNEGSKA (reference sequence). Trimming stripped 6 bases from V and 1 base from J, with 12 bases between. CDR3 length: 13 residues. CDR3 amino acids: CSAHRQENTEAFF. CDR3 coding DNA: TGCAGTGCACATAGACAGGAGAACACTGAAGCTTTCTTT.

This CDR3 is CASSNTGGTEAFF. The CDR3 DNA reads TGTGCCAGCTCTAACACAGGGGGAACTGAAGCTTTCTTT. The V call is TRBV6-1, the J call TRBJ1-1; 8 bases match TRBD1. The V gene end was trimmed by 8 bases and the J gene end by 5 bases; junction bases not matched to a gene: 7. Germline CDR1 is MNHNS and CDR2 is SASEGT. This CDR3 contains 13 residues.

This clonotype was detected only a few times. CDR3 nucleotide sequence: TGTGCCTGGAGTGAAGGACAGAATCCCTACTTC. Encoded protein: CAWSEGQNPYF. V and J are TRBV30 and TRBJ2-4, with a possible D match to TRBD1 (6 bases). V lost 1 base to trimming and J lost 16 bases, with 14 bases between them. Germline V gene data show CDR1 as GTSNPN and CDR2 as SVGIG (reference sequence). The CDR3 has 11 residues.

This clonotype was recorded many times. V and J are TRBV6-5 and TRBJ2-2; D is possibly TRBD2 (6 bases). Germline-derived CDR1 and CDR2 are MNHEY and SVGAGI. The length of the CDR3 is 15 residues. Trimming shortened V by 2 bases and J by 6 bases, and 13 bases separated the two germline ends. CDR3 DNA sequence: TGTGCCAGCAGTTACGGGGGGAGAAGTTCCGGGGAGCTGTTTTTT. It specifies CASSYGGRSSGELFF.

This chain uses TRBV20-1 with TRBJ2-2; D might be TRBD2 (6 bases). Germline V CDR1 and CDR2: DFQATT, SNEGSKA (reference sequence). The ends were cut back, 0 bases at V and 5 bases at J, with 19 bases in the middle. This CDR3 is built from 17 residues. This CDR3 is CSARDSGDPRWTGELFF. CDR3 sequence (DNA): TGCAGTGCTAGAGATTCGGGAGACCCTCGATGGACCGGGGAGCTGTTTTTT.

In its sample, this clonotype was seen many times. The V and J genes are TRBV5-6 and TRBJ1-1; D unresolved. The CDR3 totals 13 residues. V lost 0 bases and J lost 5, with 8 bases in between. CDR1 is SGHDT, CDR2 YYEEEE, per germline. The CDR3 loop reads CASSLAFRTEAFF. The CDR3 DNA follows: TGTGCCAGCAGCTTGGCCTTCAGGACTGAAGCTTTCTTT.

The CDR3 loop reads CAITPGQGDGEQYF. The DNA for the CDR3 is TGTGCCATCACCCCAGGACAGGGGGATGGTGAGCAGTACTTC. V and J are TRBV10-3 and TRBJ2-7, with TRBD1 matching 10 bases. This CDR3 contains 14 residues. CDR1 and CDR2 (germline): ENHRY, SYGVKD. Germline trimming cut 7 bases from V and 7 bases from J; bases unmatched to any gene: 10.

In its sample, this clonotype was seen a few times. The chain joins TRBV12-3 or TRBV12-4 to TRBJ1-3; D unresolved. V lost 5 bases to trimming and J lost 0 bases, with 5 bases between them. This CDR3 region has 13 residues. CDR3 protein: CASSTISGNTIYF. The CDR3 coding sequence is TGTGCCAGCAGTACAATCTCTGGAAACACCATATATTTT.

This clonotype has a count of ten or more. This chain connects TRBV6-1 to TRBJ2-7; D is ambiguous. Trimming stripped 6 bases from V and 5 bases from J, with 20 bases between. CDR1 and CDR2 (germline): MNHNS, SASEGT. This CDR3 region has 15 residues. The CDR3 is CASSPGFSFGHEQYF. DNA for the CDR3: TGTGCCAGCAGCCCCGGGTTTTCGTTCGGGCACGAGCAGTACTTC.

This clonotype has ten or more counts. This may be a read error, as it is one base from a much larger clone. The genes are TRBV11-1 and TRBJ2-1, with 9 bases identical to TRBD1. Germline V gene data show CDR1 as SGHAT and CDR2 as FQDESV (reference sequence). The CDR3 length is 15 residues. As DNA, the CDR3 is TGTACCAGCAGCCAAGGGACAGGGTCCTACAATGAGCAGTTCTTC. Its protein product is CTSSQGTGSYNEQFF.

This clonotype occurred many times. The rearrangement uses TRBV12-3 or TRBV12-4 and TRBJ1-1; 8 nucleotides agree with TRBD1. V gave up 6 bases and J gave up 4 bases; unmatched junction bases: 7. This CDR3 is 14 amino acids long. The CDR3 sequence: CASRRTGIPTEAFF. The CDR3 DNA sequence: TGTGCCAGCAGACGGACAGGGATACCCACTGAAGCTTTCTTT.

In its sample, this clonotype was seen many times. The V and J genes are TRBV13 and TRBJ1-3; possibly TRBD1 for D (5 bases). The CDR3 has 14 residues. The ends were cut back, 8 bases at V and 0 bases at J, with 11 bases in the middle. Germline lookup yields CDR1 PRHDT and CDR2 FYEKMQ (reference sequence). The CDR3 is CASSGTSSGNTIYF. CDR3 DNA sequence: TGTGCCAGCTCCGGGACTAGCTCTGGAAACACCATATATTTT.

V is TRBV7-9 and J is TRBJ2-2, with 7 bases matching TRBD1. J was trimmed by 1 base and V by 6 bases; bases with no gene match: 5. CDR3 length: 15 amino acids. Germline V gene lookup returns CDR1 SEHNR and CDR2 FQNEAQ (reference sequence). For the CDR3, the DNA is TGTGCCAGCAGGTCACAGGGGCTGAACACCGGGGAGCTGTTTTTT. Encoded protein: CASRSQGLNTGELFF.

The chain has TRBV5-6 and TRBJ2-2; D remains ambiguous. Trimming removed 4 bases from V and 6 bases from J, with 13 bases in between. The V gene's germline CDR1 is SGHDT and CDR2 YYEEEE. The CDR3 covers 14 residues. CDR3 amino acids: CASSGVSRAGELFF. Written as DNA, the CDR3 is TGTGCCAGCAGCGGGGTTTCAAGGGCCGGGGAGCTGTTTTTT.

The sample holds many counts of this clonotype. This CDR3 reads CASSEGLAGVGAEQYF. The CDR3 bases are TGCGCCAGCAGCGAGGGACTAGCGGGAGTGGGGGCCGAGCAGTACTTC. The chain uses TRBV5-1 and TRBJ2-7; 14 nucleotides match TRBD2. Germline CDR1 is SGHRS and CDR2 is YFSETQ. This CDR3 has 16 residues. With V trimmed by 4 bases and J by 6 bases, 9 bases remained unmatched.

In the case of this clonotype: One base away lies a much larger clone, so this may be a sequencing read error. The J gene is TRBJ2-3, the V gene TRBV7-3, with D possibly called TRBD1 or TRBD2 (6 bases each). The CDR3 covers 15 residues. Trimming removed 5 bases at V and 3 bases at J, with 15 bases between. CDR1 and CDR2 from the germline V gene are SGHTA and FQGTGA. CDR3 nucleotide sequence: TGTGCCAGCAGCCCGGGGGCAGGGAGGACAGATACGCAGTATTTT. Amino acids: CASSPGAGRTDTQYF.

There are many counts of this clonotype. In DNA, the CDR3 is TGTGCCAGCAGCCAAGATCTTACTAGGTCCGGGGAGCTGTTTTTT. Its protein product is CASSQDLTRSGELFF. The rearrangement uses TRBV3-1 and TRBJ2-2; tentatively, D is TRBD2 (5 bases). The ends were cut back, 0 bases at V and 6 bases at J, with 11 bases in the middle. Looked up from germline, CDR1 is LGHDT and CDR2 is YNNKEL (reference sequence). The CDR3 consists of 15 residues.

This clonotype was counted at least ten times. This rearrangement joins TRBV5-1 to TRBJ1-1; D call uncertain. The CDR3 length is 13 residues. V gave up 5 bases and J gave up 3 bases, with 11 bases separating them. From germline, CDR1 is SGHRS and CDR2 YFSETQ. CDR3 protein: CASRSQSYTEAFF. The CDR3 DNA sequence: TGCGCCAGCAGGTCACAGTCCTACACTGAAGCTTTCTTT.

The J gene is TRBJ1-5, the V gene TRBV19; a possible D gene is TRBD1 (6 bases). This CDR3 is 12 amino acids long. From germline, CDR1 is LNHDA and CDR2 SQIVND (reference sequence). V was clipped by 6 bases and J by 9 bases, with 12 bases between them. CDR3 loop: CASRQGLGPQHF. The CDR3 DNA reads as TGTGCCAGTAGACAGGGTTTAGGGCCCCAGCATTTT.

This clonotype was seen at least ten times. This CDR3 is CASSPGDLAPYEQYF. CDR3 sequence (DNA): TGTGCCAGCAGTCCCGGGGACCTTGCCCCCTACGAGCAGTACTTC. The chain links TRBV6-2 or TRBV6-3 to TRBJ2-7; D may correspond to TRBD1 or TRBD2 (5 bases each). With 5 bases removed from V and 2 bases from J, the gap between germline ends came to 16 bases. Germline V CDR1 and CDR2: MNHEY, SVGEGT. The CDR3 is 15 amino acids.